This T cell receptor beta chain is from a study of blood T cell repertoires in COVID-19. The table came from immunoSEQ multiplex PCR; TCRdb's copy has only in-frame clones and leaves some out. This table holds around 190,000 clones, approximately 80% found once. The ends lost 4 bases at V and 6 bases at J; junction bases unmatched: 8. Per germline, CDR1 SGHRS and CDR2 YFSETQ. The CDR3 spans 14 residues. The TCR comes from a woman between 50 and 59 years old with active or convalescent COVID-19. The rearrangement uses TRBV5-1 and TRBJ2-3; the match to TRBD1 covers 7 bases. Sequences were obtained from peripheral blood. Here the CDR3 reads CASSPGQVEDTQYF. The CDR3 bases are TGCGCCAGCAGCCCTGGACAGGTCGAGGATACGCAGTATTTT. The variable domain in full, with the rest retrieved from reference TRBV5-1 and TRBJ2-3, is KAGVTQTPRYLIKTRGQQVTLSCSPISGHRSVSWYQQTPGQGLQFLFEYFSETQRNKGNFPGRFSGRQFSNSRSEMNVSTLELGDSALYLCASSPGQVEDTQYFGPGTRLTVL.